This T cell receptor (beta chain) was obtained from a study of T cell repertoires in cytomegalovirus infection. Study information: Shared public TCR beta signatures pointed to both CMV infection and a matching HLA type.

CDR3 length: 13 residues. With 3 bases removed from V and 5 bases from J, the gap between germline ends came to 10 bases. The germline CDR1 and CDR2 sequences are MRHNA and SNTAGT. MiXCR, run by TCRdb on the reads, gives a single entry per CDR3 protein. The table includes some 920,000 distinct CDR3 sequences, around 30% detected once. Study-wide points: Dominant in the ex vivo response were TCR beta clonotypes restricted by HLA-C and specific for CMV. Public TCR beta family frequency separated CMV-and-HLA carriers, including in an independent cohort.

About this clonotype: Its antigen is not identified.

The sample consisted of cultured CD8+ T cells from PBMCs, taken from culture after CMV antigen stimulation. This clonotype originated in a human donor in good health (CMV status not recorded). Some clones in this sample may be carry-over from other donors' samples. This chain connects TRBV6-4 to TRBJ1-2; no definite D call. CDR3 loop: CASSEDPGYGYTF. The CDR3 DNA is TGTGCCAGCAGTGAAGACCCCGGTTATGGCTACACCTTC.